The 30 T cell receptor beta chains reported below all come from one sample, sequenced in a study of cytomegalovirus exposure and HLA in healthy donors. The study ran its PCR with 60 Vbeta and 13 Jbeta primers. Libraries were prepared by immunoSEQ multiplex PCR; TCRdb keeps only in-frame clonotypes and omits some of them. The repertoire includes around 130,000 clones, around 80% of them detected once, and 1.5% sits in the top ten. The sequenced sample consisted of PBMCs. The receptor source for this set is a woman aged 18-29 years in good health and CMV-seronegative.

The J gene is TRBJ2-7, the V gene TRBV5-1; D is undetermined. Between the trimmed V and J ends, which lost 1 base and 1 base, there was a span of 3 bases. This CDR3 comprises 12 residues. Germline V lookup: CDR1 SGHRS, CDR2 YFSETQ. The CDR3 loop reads CASSLTSYEQYF. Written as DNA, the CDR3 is TGCGCCAGCAGCTTGACTTCCTACGAGCAGTACTTC.

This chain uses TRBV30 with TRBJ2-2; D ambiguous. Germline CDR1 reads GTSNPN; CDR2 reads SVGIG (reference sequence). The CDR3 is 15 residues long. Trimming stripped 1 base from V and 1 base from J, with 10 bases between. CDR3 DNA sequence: TGTGCCTGGAGTGCCCATAGCCTGAACACCGGGGAGCTGTTTTTT. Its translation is CAWSAHSLNTGELFF.

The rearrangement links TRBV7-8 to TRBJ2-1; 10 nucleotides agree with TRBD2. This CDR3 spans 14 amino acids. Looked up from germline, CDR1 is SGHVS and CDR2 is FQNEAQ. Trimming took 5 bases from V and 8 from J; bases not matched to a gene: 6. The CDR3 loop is CASSPSGSNYEQFF. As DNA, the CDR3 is TGTGCCAGCAGCCCTAGCGGGAGTAATTATGAGCAGTTCTTC. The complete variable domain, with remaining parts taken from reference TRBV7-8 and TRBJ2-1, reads GAGVSQSPRYKVAKRGQDVALRCDPISGHVSLFWYQQALGQGPEFLTYFQNEAQLDKSGLPSDRFFAERPEGSVSTLKIQRTQQEDSAVYLCASSPSGSNYEQFFGPGTRLTVL.

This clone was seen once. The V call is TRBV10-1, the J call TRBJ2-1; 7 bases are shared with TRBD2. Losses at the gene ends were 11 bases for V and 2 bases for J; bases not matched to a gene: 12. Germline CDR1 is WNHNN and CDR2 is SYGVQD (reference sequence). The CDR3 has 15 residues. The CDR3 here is CAGLGSGPTYNEQFF. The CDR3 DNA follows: TGCGCCGGTCTCGGTAGCGGGCCGACCTACAATGAGCAGTTCTTC.

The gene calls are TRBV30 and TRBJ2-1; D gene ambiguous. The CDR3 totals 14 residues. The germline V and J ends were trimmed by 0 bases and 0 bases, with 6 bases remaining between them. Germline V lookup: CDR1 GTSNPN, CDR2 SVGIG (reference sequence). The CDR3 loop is CAWSVRSSYNEQFF. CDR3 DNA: TGTGCCTGGAGTGTACGGAGCTCCTACAATGAGCAGTTCTTC.

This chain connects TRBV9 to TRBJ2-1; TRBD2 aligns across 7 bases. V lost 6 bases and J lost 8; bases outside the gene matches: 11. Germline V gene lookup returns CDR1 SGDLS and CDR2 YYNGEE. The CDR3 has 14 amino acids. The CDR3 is CASNPSVAGDEQFF. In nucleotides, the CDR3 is TGTGCCAGCAATCCTTCAGTGGCGGGAGATGAGCAGTTCTTC.

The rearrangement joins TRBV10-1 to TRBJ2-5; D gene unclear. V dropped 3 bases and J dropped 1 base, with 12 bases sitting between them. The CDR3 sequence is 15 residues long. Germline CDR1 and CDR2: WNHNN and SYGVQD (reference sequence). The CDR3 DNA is TGCGCCAGCAGTGAAGATTGGGCTTCCCAAGAGACCCAGTACTTC. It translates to CASSEDWASQETQYF.

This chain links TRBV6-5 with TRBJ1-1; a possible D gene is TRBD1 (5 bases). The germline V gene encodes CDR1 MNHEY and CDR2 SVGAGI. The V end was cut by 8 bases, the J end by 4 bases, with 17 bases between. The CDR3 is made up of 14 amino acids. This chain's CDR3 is CASFSRVPITEAFF. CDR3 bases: TGTGCCAGCTTTTCCAGGGTCCCTATCACTGAAGCTTTCTTT.

The chain's CDR3 is CATSRLDSGIEQYF. CDR3 DNA sequence: TGTGCCACCAGCAGATTGGACTCAGGAATTGAGCAGTACTTC. V is TRBV15 and J is TRBJ2-7; maybe TRBD2 (5 bases). Germline-derived CDR1 and CDR2 are LNHNV and YYDKDF (reference sequence). V was clipped by 2 bases and J by 7 bases, with 15 bases between them. The CDR3 length is 14 residues.

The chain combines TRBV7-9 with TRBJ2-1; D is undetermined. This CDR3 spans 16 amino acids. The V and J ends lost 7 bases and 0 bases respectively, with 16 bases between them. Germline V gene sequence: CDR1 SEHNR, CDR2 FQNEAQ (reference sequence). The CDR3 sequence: CASNHPALSSYNEQFF. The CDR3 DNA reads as TGTGCCAGCAACCACCCCGCGTTGAGCTCCTACAATGAGCAGTTCTTC. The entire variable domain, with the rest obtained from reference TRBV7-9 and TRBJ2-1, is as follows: DTGVSQNPRHKITKRGQNVTFRCDPISEHNRLYWYRQTLGQGPEFLTYFQNEAQLEKSRLLSDRFSAERPKGSFSTLEIQRTEQGDSAMYLCASNHPALSSYNEQFFGPGTRLTVL.

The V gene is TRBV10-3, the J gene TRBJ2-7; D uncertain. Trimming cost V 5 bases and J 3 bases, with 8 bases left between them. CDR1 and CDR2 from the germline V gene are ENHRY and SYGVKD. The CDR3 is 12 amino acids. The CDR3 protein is CAISLSDYEQYF. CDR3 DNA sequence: TGTGCCATCAGTCTCAGCGACTACGAGCAGTACTTC.

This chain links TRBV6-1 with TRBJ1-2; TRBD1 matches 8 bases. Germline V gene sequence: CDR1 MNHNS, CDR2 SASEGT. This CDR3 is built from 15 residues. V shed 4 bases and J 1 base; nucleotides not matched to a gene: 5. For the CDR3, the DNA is TGTGCCAGCAGTGTAGACAGGGGAGGTAACTATGGCTACACCTTC. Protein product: CASSVDRGGNYGYTF.

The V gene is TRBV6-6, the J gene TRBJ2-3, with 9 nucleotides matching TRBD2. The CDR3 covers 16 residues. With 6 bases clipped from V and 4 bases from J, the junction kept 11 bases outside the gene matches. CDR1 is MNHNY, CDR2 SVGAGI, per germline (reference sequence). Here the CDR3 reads CASSRWGSGSADTQYF. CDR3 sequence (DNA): TGTGCCAGCAGCCGCTGGGGTAGCGGGAGTGCAGATACGCAGTATTTT.

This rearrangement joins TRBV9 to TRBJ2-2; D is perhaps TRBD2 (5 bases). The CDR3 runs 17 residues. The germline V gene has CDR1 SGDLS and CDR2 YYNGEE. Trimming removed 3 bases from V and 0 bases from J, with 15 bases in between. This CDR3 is CASSAPSRRSNTGELFF. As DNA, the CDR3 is TGTGCCAGCAGCGCCCCCTCCCGGAGGTCGAACACCGGGGAGCTGTTTTTT. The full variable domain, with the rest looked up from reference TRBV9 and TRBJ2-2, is DSGVTQTPKHLITATGQRVTLRCSPRSGDLSVYWYQQSLDQGLQFLIQYYNGEERAKGNILERFSAQQFPDLHSELNLSSLELGDSALYFCASSAPSRRSNTGELFFGEGSRLTVL.

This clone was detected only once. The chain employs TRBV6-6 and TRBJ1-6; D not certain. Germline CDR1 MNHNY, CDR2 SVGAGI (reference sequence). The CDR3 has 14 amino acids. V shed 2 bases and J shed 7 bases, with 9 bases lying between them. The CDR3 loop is CASSYEQTNSPLHF. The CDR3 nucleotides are TGTGCCAGCAGTTACGAACAGACGAATTCACCCCTCCACTTT.

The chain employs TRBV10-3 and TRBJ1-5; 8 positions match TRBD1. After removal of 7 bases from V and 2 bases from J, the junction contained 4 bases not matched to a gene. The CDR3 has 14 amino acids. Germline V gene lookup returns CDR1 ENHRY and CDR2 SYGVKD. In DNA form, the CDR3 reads TGTGCCATCAACGGACAGGGAGGCAATCAGCCCCAGCATTTT. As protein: CAINGQGGNQPQHF.

The CDR3 nucleotides read TGTGCCAGCTCGTTTGGGACTAGCGGGACCTCCGCGTCCTACAATGAGCAGTTCTTC. Translated, it gives CASSFGTSGTSASYNEQFF. The V call is TRBV18, the J call TRBJ2-1; 13 positions match TRBD2. Germline trimming cut 6 bases from V and 1 base from J; bases unmatched to any gene: 12. CDR3 length: 19 amino acids. Germline V lookup: CDR1 KGHSH, CDR2 LQKENI. The full variable domain, in which reference TRBV18 and TRBJ2-1 provide the parts outside the CDR3, is NAGVMQNPRHLVRRRGQEARLRCSPMKGHSHVYWYRQLPEEGLKFMVYLQKENIIDESGMPKERFSAEFPKEGPSILRIQQVVRGDSAAYFCASSFGTSGTSASYNEQFFGPGTRLTVL.

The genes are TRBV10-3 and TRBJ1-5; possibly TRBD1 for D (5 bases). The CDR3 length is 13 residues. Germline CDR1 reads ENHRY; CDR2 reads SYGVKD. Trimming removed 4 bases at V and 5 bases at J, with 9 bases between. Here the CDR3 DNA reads TGTGCCATCAGTGCAGGGCCCGATCAGCCCCAGCATTTT. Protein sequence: CAISAGPDQPQHF.

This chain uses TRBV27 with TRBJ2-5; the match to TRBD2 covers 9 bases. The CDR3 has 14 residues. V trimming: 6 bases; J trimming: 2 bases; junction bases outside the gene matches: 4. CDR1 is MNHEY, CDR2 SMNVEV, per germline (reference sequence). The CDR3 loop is CASRGGREQETQYF. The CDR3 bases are TGTGCCAGCAGGGGCGGGAGGGAACAAGAGACCCAGTACTTC.

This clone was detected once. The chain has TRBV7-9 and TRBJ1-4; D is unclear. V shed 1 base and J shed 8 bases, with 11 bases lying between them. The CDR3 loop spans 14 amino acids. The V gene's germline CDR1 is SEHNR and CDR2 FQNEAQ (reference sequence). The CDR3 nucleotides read TGTGCCAGCAGCTTAGGACCGGGAGCCGAAAAACTGTTTTTT. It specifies CASSLGPGAEKLFF.

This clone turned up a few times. The CDR3 region has the DNA TGTGCCAGCAGCCCTAACAAGGCCGGGATCAGAAACACCATATATTTT. Encoded protein: CASSPNKAGIRNTIYF. V usage is TRBV14 and J usage is TRBJ1-3; D gene uncertain. With 4 bases removed from V and 5 bases from J, the gap between germline ends came to 18 bases. The CDR3 totals 16 residues. Looked up from germline, CDR1 is SGHDN and CDR2 is FVKESK.

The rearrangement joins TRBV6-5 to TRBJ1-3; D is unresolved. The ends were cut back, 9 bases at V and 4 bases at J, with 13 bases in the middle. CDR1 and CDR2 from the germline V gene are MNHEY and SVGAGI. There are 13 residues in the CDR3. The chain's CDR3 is CASRVAAGNTIYF. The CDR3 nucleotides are TGTGCCAGTAGAGTGGCGGCGGGAAACACCATATATTTT.

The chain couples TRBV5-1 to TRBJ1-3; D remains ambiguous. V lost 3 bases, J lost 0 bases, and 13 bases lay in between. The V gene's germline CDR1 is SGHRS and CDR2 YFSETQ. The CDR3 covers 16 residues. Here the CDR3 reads CASSSKLTTSGNTIYF. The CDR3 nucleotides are TGCGCCAGCAGCTCCAAGCTGACAACCTCTGGAAACACCATATATTTT.

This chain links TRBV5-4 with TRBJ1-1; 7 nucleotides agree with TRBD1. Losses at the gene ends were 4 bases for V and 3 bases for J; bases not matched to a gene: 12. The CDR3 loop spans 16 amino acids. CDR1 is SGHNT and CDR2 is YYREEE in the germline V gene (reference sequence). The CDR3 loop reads CASSRPEGALDTEAFF. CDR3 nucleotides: TGTGCCAGCAGCAGACCTGAGGGGGCGCTTGACACTGAAGCTTTCTTT.

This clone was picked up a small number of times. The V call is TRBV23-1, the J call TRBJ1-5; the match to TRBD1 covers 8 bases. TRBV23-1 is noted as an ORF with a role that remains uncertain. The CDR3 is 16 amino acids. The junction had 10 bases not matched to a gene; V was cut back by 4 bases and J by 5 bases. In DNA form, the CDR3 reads TGCGCCAGCAGTCCCCCCGATGCAGGGGGCTATCAGCCCCAGCATTTT. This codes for CASSPPDAGGYQPQHF.

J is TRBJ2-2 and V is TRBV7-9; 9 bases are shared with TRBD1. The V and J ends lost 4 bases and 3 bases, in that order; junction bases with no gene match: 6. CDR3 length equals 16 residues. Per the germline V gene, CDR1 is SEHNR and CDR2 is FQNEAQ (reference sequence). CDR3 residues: CASSSTGGRDTGELFF. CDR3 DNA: TGTGCCAGCAGCTCGACAGGGGGTAGAGACACCGGGGAGCTGTTTTTT.

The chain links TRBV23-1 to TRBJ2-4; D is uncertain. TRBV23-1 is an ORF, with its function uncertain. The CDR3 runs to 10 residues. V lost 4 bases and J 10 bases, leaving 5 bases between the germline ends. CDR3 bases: TGCGCCAGCAGTCGCAGGATTCAGTACTTC. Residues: CASSRRIQYF.

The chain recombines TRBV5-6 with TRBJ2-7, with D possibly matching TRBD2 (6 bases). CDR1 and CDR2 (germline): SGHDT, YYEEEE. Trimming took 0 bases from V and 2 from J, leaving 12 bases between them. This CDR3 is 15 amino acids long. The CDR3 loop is CASSLGSGPTYEQYF. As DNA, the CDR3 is TGTGCCAGCAGCTTGGGTAGCGGCCCAACCTACGAGCAGTACTTC.

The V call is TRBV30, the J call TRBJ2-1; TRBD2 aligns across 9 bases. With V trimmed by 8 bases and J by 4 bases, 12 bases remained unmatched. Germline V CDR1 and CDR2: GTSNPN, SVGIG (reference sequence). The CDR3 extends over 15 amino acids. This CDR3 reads CAEDSEAGGYNEQFF. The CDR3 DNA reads TGTGCCGAAGACTCCGAAGCGGGAGGATACAATGAGCAGTTCTTC.

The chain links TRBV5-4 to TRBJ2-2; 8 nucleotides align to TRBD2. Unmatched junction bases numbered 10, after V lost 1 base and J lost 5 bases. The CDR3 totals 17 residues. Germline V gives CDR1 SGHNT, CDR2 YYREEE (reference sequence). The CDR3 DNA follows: TGTGCCAGCAGCTTGACGGGAGGGCCGAGGAATACCGGGGAGCTGTTTTTT. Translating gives CASSLTGGPRNTGELFF.